The TCR beta chain described here comes from a study of breast tumors, draining lymph nodes, adjacent tissues listed by TCRdb under 2016. Looking at the study overall: The study compared TCR beta repertoires across tumor, adjacent nontumor tissue and axillary lymph nodes from breast cancer patients. In human breast cancer, the study set out to evaluate how tumor, surrounding tissue and draining lymph node repertoires relate to one another and whether T cells may move between these sites.

TCRdb lists the instrument as Illumina HiSeq 2000. TCR beta chain libraries were generated by multiplex PCR amplification. The amplified TCR beta chain products were analyzed by high-throughput sequencing. TCRdb trimmed the raw reads at Q25, called clones with MiXCR and kept productive beta chains. Merged by CDR3 protein, the rows form single entries marked with the most common genes and DNA. The sample contains approximately 230,000 distinct CDR3 sequences, around 34% of them found a single time. The top ten constitute approximately 3.6% of the sample. Lymph node samples were obtained from the axillary draining lymph nodes of breast cancer patients. The paper as a whole reports these results and caveats: Tumor T-cell repertoires showed less diversity than lymph node repertoires and more diversity than nontumor tissue repertoires, and tumor T-cell repertoires showed preferential V and J gene usage. The study presented the conclusion that tumor T cells originate in lymph nodes as consistent with a hypothesis, not as something directly demonstrated. Tumor and nontumor tissue repertoires were found to be significantly more similar in luminal-like than in basal-like breast cancer. A scenario in which most tumor T cells derive from the lymph node and then expand within tumor tissue was judged to be consistent with the data.

To note about this clonotype: Its recognized antigen is unknown. Given a much more abundant clone one base away, this may be a read error.

The germline V gene (reference sequence) provides CDR1 DFQATT and CDR2 SNEGSKA. Its CDR3 holds 14 amino acids, cysteine through phenylalanine. The DNA shown is the 42-base CDR3, in frame from base 1. V and J are truncated by 1 base and 3 bases respectively, leaving an intervening sequence of 13 bases. The TCR comes from a female donor with breast cancer. Some clones in this sample may be carry-over from other donors' samples. The rearranged chain carries TRBV20-1 and TRBJ2-7; the D gene is unclear. The sample was axillary lymph node tissue. In nucleotides, the sequence is TGCAGTGCTAGAGCTTTCGACTGTTACTACGAGCAGTACTTC. Its protein is CSARAFDCYYEQYF.